A single sample gave rise to the 17 T cell receptor beta chains below, sequenced in a study of blood T cell repertoires in COVID-19. TCRdb's table, derived via immunoSEQ multiplex PCR, lists solely in-frame clones and lacks some. The table shows around 150,000 clones, with about 80% occurring only once. The sequencing input was PBMCs or T cells enriched from blood (not recorded which). These receptors were obtained from a man aged 45-65 years who had recovered from COVID-19.

This clone was observed once. This chain connects TRBV5-1 to TRBJ2-3; D possibly corresponds to TRBD2 (6 bases). CDR1 and CDR2 (germline): SGHRS, YFSETQ. CDR3 length: 15 amino acids. V was clipped by 6 bases and J by 0 bases, with 14 bases between them. The CDR3 DNA reads as TGCGCCAGCAAAGCGGCGGGGCAAAGCACAGATACGCAGTATTTT. It codes for CASKAAGQSTDTQYF. The entire variable domain, with the rest obtained from reference TRBV5-1 and TRBJ2-3, is as follows: KAGVTQTPRYLIKTRGQQVTLSCSPISGHRSVSWYQQTPGQGLQFLFEYFSETQRNKGNFPGRFSGRQFSNSRSEMNVSTLELGDSALYLCASKAAGQSTDTQYFGPGTRLTVL.

The J gene is TRBJ1-1, the V gene TRBV3-1 (or the pseudogene TRBV3-2); maybe TRBD1 (6 bases). The CDR3 extends over 13 amino acids. The germline V and J ends were trimmed by 4 bases and 6 bases, with 12 bases remaining between them. Germline-derived CDR1 and CDR2 are LGHDT and YNNKEL (reference sequence). DNA for the CDR3: TGTGCCAGCAGCCTGGGGGCTGTGGCTGAAGCTTTCTTT. This gives the protein CASSLGAVAEAFF.

The chain recombines TRBV12-3 or TRBV12-4 with TRBJ1-1; D not resolved. This CDR3 is built from 13 residues. V was shortened by 3 bases and J by 1 base, with 6 bases between the two germline ends. CDR3 sequence (DNA): TGTGCCAGCAGTTTTGAGTCGAACACTGAAGCTTTCTTT. This sequence encodes CASSFESNTEAFF.

The chain joins TRBV4-3 to TRBJ2-6; possible D gene TRBD1, 5 bases. V lost 1 base and J lost 0, with 16 bases in between. This CDR3 comprises 19 residues. Germline CDR1 reads LGHNA; CDR2 reads YSLEER. The CDR3 is CASSQGRFGRASGANVLTF. The DNA for the CDR3 is TGCGCCAGCAGCCAAGGTCGTTTTGGCAGGGCCTCTGGGGCCAACGTCCTGACTTTC.

V usage is TRBV6-5 and J usage is TRBJ2-7; D possibly corresponds to TRBD2 (5 bases). Germline CDR1 MNHEY, CDR2 SVGAGI. The CDR3 runs to 12 residues. V dropped 7 bases and J dropped 1 base, with 8 bases sitting between them. CDR3 sequence: CASMEVSYEQYF. CDR3 DNA: TGTGCCAGCATGGAGGTTTCCTACGAGCAGTACTTC.

This clone appeared a few times. The rearrangement links TRBV5-8 to TRBJ2-1; 12 nucleotides match TRBD2. With 5 bases clipped from V and 0 bases from J, the junction kept 3 bases outside the gene matches. CDR3 length equals 16 residues. Germline V gene sequence: CDR1 SGHTS, CDR2 YDEGEE. The CDR3 DNA is TGTGCCAGCAGATCTAGCGGGGGGGCCTCCTACAATGAGCAGTTCTTC. This sequence encodes CASRSSGGASYNEQFF. Variable domain in full (rest from reference TRBV5-8 and TRBJ2-1): EAGVTQSPTHLIKTRGQQATLRCSPISGHTSVYWYQQALGLGLQFLLWYDEGEERNRGNFPPRFSGRQFPNYSSELNVNALELEDSALYLCASRSSGGASYNEQFFGPGTRLTVL.

V is TRBV5-5 and J is TRBJ2-7; TRBD2 agrees at 10 bases. The CDR3 loop spans 16 amino acids. Trimming took 0 bases from V and 3 from J; bases not matched to a gene: 6. Germline V gene data show CDR1 as SGHKS and CDR2 as YYEKEE (reference sequence). CDR3 nucleotide sequence: TGTGCCAGCAGCTTGGGTGGGACTAGCGTCTTCTACGAGCAGTACTTC. Translated, it gives CASSLGGTSVFYEQYF.

This chain connects TRBV7-6 to TRBJ1-5; 7 bases are a match to TRBD1. This CDR3 has 16 amino acids. Germline CDR1 SGHVS, CDR2 FNYEAQ. The junction had 7 bases not matched to a gene; V was cut back by 4 bases and J by 1 base. The CDR3 region is CASSYQPGGSNQPQHF. DNA for the CDR3: TGTGCCAGCAGCTACCAGCCAGGGGGAAGCAATCAGCCCCAGCATTTT. Looking up the rest from reference TRBV7-6 and TRBJ1-5 gives the full variable domain: GAGVSQSPRYKVTKRGQDVALRCDPISGHVSLYWYRQALGQGPEFLTYFNYEAQQDKSGLPNDRFSAERPEGSISTLTIQRTEQRDSAMYRCASSYQPGGSNQPQHFGDGTRLSIL.

There are a few counts of this clone. The rearrangement joins TRBV27 to TRBJ2-3, with 10 nucleotides matching TRBD2. V shed 0 bases, J shed 3 bases, and the junction held 6 bases outside the gene matches. Germline loops: CDR1 MNHEY, CDR2 SMNVEV (reference sequence). The CDR3 totals 17 residues. CDR3 DNA sequence: TGTGCCAGCAGTTTATCTCCCAGCGGGGGGGCAACAGATACGCAGTATTTT. This gives the protein CASSLSPSGGATDTQYF.

Here the CDR3 DNA reads TGTGCCTGGAACCAGGGGGTGGGAAAACTGTTTTTT. Its protein is CAWNQGVGKLFF. The V call is TRBV30, the J call TRBJ1-4; 7 bases align to TRBD1. J gave up 10 bases and V 4 bases, and 6 bases lay outside the gene matches. The CDR3 loop spans 12 amino acids. Germline V gene sequence: CDR1 GTSNPN, CDR2 SVGIG (reference sequence).

The J gene is TRBJ1-2, the V gene TRBV30; D remains unclear. V was trimmed by 0 bases and J by 4 bases, leaving 18 bases between them. The CDR3 extends over 16 amino acids. CDR1 and CDR2 (germline): GTSNPN, SVGIG (reference sequence). CDR3 sequence reads: CAWSVSRLPLRYGYTF. The CDR3 DNA reads as TGTGCCTGGAGTGTTTCCCGTCTACCTTTGCGCTATGGCTACACCTTC.

The chain links TRBV9 to TRBJ1-2; D call uncertain. V was cut by 4 bases and J by 3 bases, with 16 bases left in between. Germline CDR1 is SGDLS and CDR2 is YYNGEE. The CDR3 runs to 15 residues. The CDR3 region has the DNA TGTGCCAGCAGCCCCGACCAAGACAACTACTATGGCTACACCTTC. Translating it yields CASSPDQDNYYGYTF.

V usage is TRBV2 and J usage is TRBJ2-7, with D tentatively TRBD2 (5 bases). The length of the CDR3 is 12 residues. Germline values: CDR1 SNHLY, CDR2 FYNNEI. Between the trimmed V and J ends, which lost 7 bases and 1 base, there was a span of 8 bases. DNA for the CDR3: TGTGCCAGCAAGGGCGGGTCCTACGAGCAGTACTTC. Its translation: CASKGGSYEQYF.

The rearrangement uses TRBV3-1 (or the pseudogene TRBV3-2) and TRBJ2-7, with D perhaps matching TRBD1 (6 bases). Germline values: CDR1 LGHDT, CDR2 YNNKEL (reference sequence). V lost 3 bases and J lost 7, with 13 bases in between. This CDR3 is 13 amino acids long. CDR3: CASSHTTGTEQYF. CDR3 bases: TGTGCCAGCAGCCACACCACCGGGACAGAGCAGTACTTC.

V gene TRBV7-3 combines with J gene TRBJ1-1; 8 bases line up with TRBD1. The length of the CDR3 is 16 residues. The V gene's germline CDR1 is SGHTA and CDR2 FQGTGA. V lost 3 bases to trimming and J lost 7 bases; unmatched junction nucleotides: 13. CDR3 sequence (DNA): TGTGCCAGCAGCTTGATCCCCCGAGACAGGGGCAGTGAAGCTTTCTTT. Translation: CASSLIPRDRGSEAFF.

The V gene is TRBV7-2, the J gene TRBJ2-7; 11 bases align to TRBD1. J gave up 4 bases and V 4 bases, and 6 bases lay outside the gene matches. Germline-derived CDR1 and CDR2 are SGHTA and FQGNSA. This CDR3 comprises 15 residues. CDR3 region: CASSSRGTGGYEQYF. CDR3 in DNA: TGTGCCAGCAGCTCACGCGGGACAGGGGGTTACGAGCAGTACTTC.

The chain is built from TRBV12-3 or TRBV12-4 and TRBJ1-5; D not resolved. Trimming removed 5 bases at V and 1 base at J, with 3 bases between. The CDR3 has 12 amino acids. This CDR3 is CASSGSNQPQHF. In DNA, the CDR3 is TGTGCCAGCAGTGGCAGCAATCAGCCCCAGCATTTT.